This T cell receptor beta chain was identified during a study of cytomegalovirus exposure and HLA in healthy donors. Whole-study findings and limits: Per a prior analysis, the majority of TCR beta V segments were productive roughly 90% or roughly 30% of the time.

The PCR ran on 60 Vbeta and 13 Jbeta primers. Some clones are missing from TCRdb's copy, which holds only in-frame ones; the method was immunoSEQ multiplex PCR. The sample lists more than 80,000 clones, around 75% occurring once. Comments on this clone: Its antigen is currently unknown.

V was clipped by 5 bases and J by 2 bases, with 17 bases between them. The CDR3 loop spans 16 amino acids. Germline V gene lookup returns CDR1 MNHNY and CDR2 SVGAGI (reference sequence). V gene TRBV6-6 combines with J gene TRBJ2-3; TRBD1 is a possible D gene (5 bases). The sequenced sample consisted of PBMCs. The sequence was obtained from a middle-aged man in good health and CMV-seronegative. The chain's CDR3 is CASSGRGTRNTDTQYF. The CDR3 DNA follows: TGTGCCAGCAGTGGAAGGGGTACCCGAAACACAGATACGCAGTATTTT.